This TCR beta chain stems from a study of blood T cell repertoires in COVID-19. Overall study context: Both acute and convalescent COVID-19 samples were obtained from the United States, Italy and Spain. T cells, B-cell-depleted T cells, or PBMCs supplied cDNA or gDNA.

V lost 1 base, J lost 7 bases, and 14 bases lay in between. The germline V gene has CDR1 MRHNA and CDR2 SNTAGT. The CDR3 has 15 amino acids. The count of this clone is one. The authors' processing: Estimates of nucleated cell counts were drawn from the amplification of reference gene primers. Only in-frame clones appear in the TCRdb table, and some are missing; sequencing was by immunoSEQ multiplex PCR. That table gives V, J and clone size, and the DNA gave D and trimming. Counted here are 60,000 to 75,000 clones, around nine tenths occurring once; the ten biggest clones make up around 6.7%. This sequence joins TRBV6-4 and TRBJ2-1, with TRBD1 as a possible D gene (5 bases). Source material: peripheral blood. This TCR was recovered from a man aged 45 to 65 with active COVID-19. Here the CDR3 reads CASSDWAGPVNEQFF. CDR3 in DNA: TGTGCCAGCAGTGACTGGGCAGGGCCCGTTAATGAGCAGTTCTTC.